The rows below give T cell receptor beta chains drawn from one sample of a study of metastatic and nonmetastatic thyroid tumors. TCRdb used MiXCR to call clones anew from the PCR reads. The sample lists roughly 19,000 clones; 24% were seen once. Source material: tumor tissue. Receptor source: a female donor with papillary thyroid cancer or a benign thyroid nodule (not recorded which). Some clones in this sample may be carry-over from other donors' samples. CDR3s include the opening cysteine and the closing phenylalanine or tryptophan. The D gene is left open where the match is weak. Some rows have no size entry. The others give once, few or many, or a class for an expanded clone.

V	J	size	D	CDR3	DNA
TRBV12-3/TRBV12-4	TRBJ2-3	-	-	CASSWAGRADTQYF	TGTGCCAGCAGTTGGGCGGGAAGGGCAGATACGCAGTATTTT
TRBV19	TRBJ1-5	-	TRBD1	CASSFLPGGSLNQPQHF	TGTGCCAGTAGTTTCTTACCAGGGGGCAGCCTCAATCAGCCCCAGCATTTT
TRBV7-2	TRBJ2-5	few	-	CASSLGEVRGTQYF	TGTGCCAGCAGCTTAGGAGAGGTTAGGGGGACCCAGTACTTC
TRBV25-1	TRBJ2-2	-	TRBD2	CASRRRQGRTSGSLTGELFF	TGTGCCAGCAGGAGAAGACAGGGTCGGACTAGCGGGAGTCTGACCGGGGAGCTGTTTTTT
TRBV29-1	TRBJ2-1	many	-	CSAGSMLQDGNEQFF	TGCAGCGCCGGTAGTATGCTTCAGGACGGTAATGAGCAGTTCTTC
TRBV9	TRBJ2-3	few	-	CASSVGVGSGTDAQYF	TGTGCCAGCAGCGTAGGGGTCGGGAGTGGCACAGATGCGCAGTATTTT
TRBV30	TRBJ1-4	few	-	CAWSDSGWGEKLFF	TGTGCCTGGAGCGACTCAGGGTGGGGTGAAAAACTGTTTTTT
TRBV5-1	TRBJ2-1	-	-	CASSRVAVYNEQFF	TGCGCCAGCTCAAGAGTAGCGGTATACAATGAGCAGTTCTTC
TRBV20-1	TRBJ2-3	medium-sized	TRBD2	CSAIGGSHTDTQYF	TGCAGTGCTATTGGCGGGAGTCACACAGATACGCAGTATTTT
TRBV28	TRBJ2-7	many	-	CASSGAPQVQYF	TGTGCCAGCAGTGGTGCCCCCCAGGTGCAGTACTTC
TRBV20-1	TRBJ1-5	-	-	CSAKGGNSNQPQHF	TGCAGTGCTAAGGGCGGAAATAGCAATCAGCCCCAGCATTTT
TRBV6-1	TRBJ2-7	few	-	CASRTRMAYEQYF	TGTGCCAGCAGAACCCGGATGGCCTACGAGCAGTACTTC
TRBV2	TRBJ1-4	many	-	CASRQDWKPNEKLFF	TGTGCCAGCCGACAGGACTGGAAACCAAATGAAAAACTGTTTTTT
TRBV20-1	TRBJ2-2	-	-	CSALTGVNTGELFF	TGCAGTGCTCTCACAGGTGTTAACACCGGGGAGCTGTTTTTT
TRBV30	TRBJ2-7	-	TRBD1	CAWSVLSGDRGSYEQYF	TGTGCCTGGAGTGTACTTTCCGGCGACAGGGGCTCCTACGAGCAGTACTTC
TRBV28	TRBJ1-2	medium-sized	-	CASRAGVNYGYTF	TGTGCCAGCAGGGCCGGGGTTAACTATGGCTACACCTTC
TRBV20-1	TRBJ2-5	many	TRBD2	CSAGSPGLAGGQGAQYF	TGCAGTGCTGGGAGTCCGGGACTAGCGGGAGGCCAAGGGGCCCAGTACTTC
TRBV6-1	TRBJ2-7	-	TRBD1	CASSEGQGVTYEQYF	TGTGCCAGCAGTGAGGGACAGGGCGTCACCTACGAGCAGTACTTC
TRBV6-1	TRBJ1-2	medium-sized	TRBD1	CASSERGQGIGYTF	TGTGCCAGCAGTGAACGGGGACAGGGAATTGGCTACACCTTC
TRBV5-5	TRBJ1-4	-	-	CASSLVELGRDEKLFF	TGTGCCAGCAGCTTGGTTGAGCTCGGACGGGATGAAAAACTGTTTTTT
TRBV24-1	TRBJ2-6	-	-	CATSAAKVLTF	TGTGCCACAAGTGCGGCCAAAGTCCTGACTTTC
TRBV2	TRBJ2-5	many	-	CASRGGRGEETQYF	TGTGCCAGCAGGGGGGGTCGAGGGGAAGAGACCCAGTACTTC
TRBV20-1	TRBJ2-1	many	-	CSASTETYNEQFF	TGCAGTGCTAGTACGGAGACCTACAATGAGCAGTTCTTC
TRBV5-6	TRBJ1-1	many	-	CASSFGARTEAFF	TGTGCCAGCAGCTTCGGGGCGCGCACTGAAGCTTTCTTT
TRBV19	TRBJ2-1	-	-	CAGSIGTPHSSYNEQFF	TGTGCCGGTAGTATCGGTACTCCCCATAGCTCCTACAATGAGCAGTTCTTC
TRBV27	TRBJ2-2	many	-	CASRQGPLRTGELFF	TGTGCCAGCAGACAGGGACCGCTTCGGACCGGGGAGCTGTTTTTT
TRBV12-3/TRBV12-4	TRBJ2-7	many	TRBD2	CASSPRLASSGEQYF	TGTGCCAGCAGTCCCCGACTAGCTTCGAGTGGGGAGCAGTACTTC
TRBV20-1	TRBJ1-2	few	-	CSARDLRGPNYGYTF	TGCAGTGCTAGAGATCTAAGGGGACCTAACTATGGCTACACCTTC
TRBV6-2/TRBV6-3	TRBJ2-2	few	TRBD1	CASSPRQGGDTGELFF	TGTGCCAGCAGCCCTCGACAGGGGGGTGACACCGGGGAGCTGTTTTTT
TRBV20-1	TRBJ2-7	-	TRBD2	CSARDRAGYYEQYF	TGCAGTGCTAGAGACCGAGCGGGGTACTACGAGCAGTACTTC
TRBV11-3	TRBJ2-7	medium-sized	-	CASSLRGNRLSSYEQYF	TGTGCCAGCAGCTTAAGAGGAAACAGACTAAGCTCCTACGAGCAGTACTTC